Each of the 13 T cell receptor beta chains below was sequenced from the same sample in a study of T cell responses to AZD1222 COVID-19 vaccine. TCRdb's table, derived via immunoSEQ multiplex PCR, lists solely in-frame clones and lacks some. The data show 50,000 to 85,000 clones, approximately 85% seen once. The sample in question was peripheral blood, obtained on day 0 of MenACWY control vaccination. These receptor sequences come from an adult in good health.

The genes are TRBV3-1 (or the pseudogene TRBV3-2) and TRBJ2-7; D tentatively fits TRBD1 or TRBD2 (5 bases each). The CDR3 length is 16 residues. The V gene lost 3 bases and the J gene lost 0 bases, with 15 bases spanning the gap. Germline CDR1 is LGHDT and CDR2 is YNNKEL (reference sequence). CDR3 nucleotides: TGTGCCAGCAGCCAGTTTAAGTGGGACGGCTCCTACGAGCAGTACTTC. Residues: CASSQFKWDGSYEQYF.

The rearrangement uses TRBV9 and TRBJ2-3, with 9 bases that match TRBD2. The trim removed 4 bases at V and 2 bases at J, leaving 5 bases unmatched. Germline V gene data show CDR1 as SGDLS and CDR2 as YYNGEE. CDR3 length equals 15 residues. In nucleotides, the CDR3 is TGTGCCAGCAGCTGGACTAGCGCTTCCACAGATACGCAGTATTTT. Residues: CASSWTSASTDTQYF.

Written as DNA, the CDR3 is TGTGCCAGCAGTGCGACAGGGGGCCGGACTGAAGCTTTCTTT. It codes for CASSATGGRTEAFF. The chain couples TRBV2 to TRBJ1-1; 10 nucleotides line up with TRBD1. The CDR3 covers 14 residues. V lost 4 bases to trimming and J lost 5 bases; unmatched junction nucleotides: 4. Germline assignment: CDR1 SNHLY and CDR2 FYNNEI.

The rearrangement uses TRBV24-1 and TRBJ2-3, with D perhaps matching TRBD1 (5 bases). CDR1 is KGHDR and CDR2 is SFDVKD in the germline V gene. The CDR3 length is 11 residues. The germline V and J ends were trimmed by 10 bases and 4 bases, with 8 bases remaining between them. Here the CDR3 reads CATGAPDTQYF. The CDR3 nucleotides are TGTGCCACAGGGGCCCCAGATACGCAGTATTTT.

The V gene is TRBV6-5, the J gene TRBJ2-5; tentative D call: TRBD1 (5 bases). The CDR3 totals 14 residues. From germline, CDR1 is MNHEY and CDR2 SVGAGI. The germline V and J ends were trimmed by 7 bases and 5 bases, with 17 bases remaining between them. This CDR3 reads CASTLNRGWETQYF. As DNA, the CDR3 is TGTGCCAGCACCCTTAATAGGGGATGGGAGACCCAGTACTTC.

V usage is TRBV5-6 and J usage is TRBJ1-5, with a tentative D call TRBD1 (5 bases). This CDR3 has 14 residues. V was trimmed by 2 bases and J by 3 bases, leaving 9 bases between them. Looked up from germline, CDR1 is SGHDT and CDR2 is YYEEEE. The CDR3 protein is CASSFLGANQPQHF. CDR3 coding DNA: TGTGCCAGCAGCTTTCTAGGGGCCAATCAGCCCCAGCATTTT.

The chain employs TRBV6-5 and TRBJ1-4, with D unresolved. Germline V gene lookup returns CDR1 MNHEY and CDR2 SVGAGI. CDR3 length equals 13 residues. V lost 6 bases, J lost 1 base, and 6 bases lay in between. CDR3 protein: CASRMLTNEKLFF. In DNA, the CDR3 is TGTGCCAGCAGGATGTTAACTAATGAAAAACTGTTTTTT.

V and J are TRBV4-3 and TRBJ2-6; D gene uncertain. The V end lost 1 base, the J end lost 1 base, and 5 bases lay between the germline ends. This CDR3 comprises 15 residues. Germline CDR1 and CDR2: LGHNA and YSLEER. DNA for the CDR3: TGCGCCAGCAGCCAAGGCACGTCTGGGGCCAACGTCCTGACTTTC. This codes for CASSQGTSGANVLTF.

With regard to this clone: Different DNA sequences within this sample yield the same CDR3. This chain uses TRBV3-1 (or the pseudogene TRBV3-2) with TRBJ1-2, with D possibly being TRBD1 (5 bases). CDR1 is LGHDT and CDR2 is YNNKEL in the germline V gene (reference sequence). V was trimmed by 4 bases and J by 1 base, leaving 7 bases between them. The CDR3 is 13 amino acids. CDR3 sequence (DNA): TGTGCCAGCAGCCCCCAGGGTAACTATGGCTACACCTTC. This sequence encodes CASSPQGNYGYTF.

CDR3 loop: CASSKDRGNTEAFF. CDR3 nucleotide sequence: TGTGCCAGCAGTAAAGACAGGGGGAACACTGAAGCTTTCTTT. The V call is TRBV2, the J call TRBJ1-1, with 8 bases fitting TRBD1. Trimming removed 5 bases from V and 1 base from J; junction bases left unmatched: 3. In germline, CDR1 is SNHLY, CDR2 FYNNEI. This CDR3 has 14 residues.

V usage is TRBV24-1 and J usage is TRBJ2-1; TRBD2 matches 10 bases. The CDR3 contains 15 residues. Germline trimming cut 5 bases from V and 2 bases from J; bases unmatched to any gene: 2. The germline V gene encodes CDR1 KGHDR and CDR2 SFDVKD. Here the CDR3 DNA reads TGTGCCACCAGTGCGACTAGCGGGCCCTACAATGAGCAGTTCTTC. Protein sequence: CATSATSGPYNEQFF.

The chain has TRBV27 and TRBJ2-5; the D gene could be TRBD1 or TRBD2 (5 bases each). Per the germline V gene, CDR1 is MNHEY and CDR2 is SMNVEV (reference sequence). The CDR3 contains 14 residues. V lost 2 bases to trimming and J lost 5 bases, with 12 bases between them. The CDR3 DNA reads as TGTGCCAGCAGTTTAGGGACCTGGTCGGAGACCCAGTACTTC. Amino acid sequence: CASSLGTWSETQYF.

This clone was seen a handful of times. The chain is built from TRBV5-1 and TRBJ2-5, with D possibly being TRBD1 (6 bases). The CDR3 covers 16 residues. Germline V gene sequence: CDR1 SGHRS, CDR2 YFSETQ. The germline V and J ends were trimmed by 4 bases and 1 base, with 17 bases remaining between them. This chain's CDR3 is CASSLLTGGSQETQYF. In nucleotides, the CDR3 is TGCGCCAGCAGCCTGCTGACAGGTGGGTCCCAAGAGACCCAGTACTTC.